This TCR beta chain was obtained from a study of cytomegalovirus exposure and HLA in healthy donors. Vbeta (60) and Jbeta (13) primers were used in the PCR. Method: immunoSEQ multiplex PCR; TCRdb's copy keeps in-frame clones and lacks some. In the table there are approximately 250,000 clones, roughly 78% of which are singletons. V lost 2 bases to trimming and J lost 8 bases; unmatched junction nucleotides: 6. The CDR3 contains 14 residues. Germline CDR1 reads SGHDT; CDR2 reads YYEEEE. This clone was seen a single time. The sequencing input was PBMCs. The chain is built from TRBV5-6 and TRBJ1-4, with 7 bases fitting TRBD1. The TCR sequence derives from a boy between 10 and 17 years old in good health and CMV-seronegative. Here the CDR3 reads CASSFDREREKLFF. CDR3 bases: TGTGCCAGCAGCTTCGACAGGGAAAGGGAAAAACTGTTTTTT.